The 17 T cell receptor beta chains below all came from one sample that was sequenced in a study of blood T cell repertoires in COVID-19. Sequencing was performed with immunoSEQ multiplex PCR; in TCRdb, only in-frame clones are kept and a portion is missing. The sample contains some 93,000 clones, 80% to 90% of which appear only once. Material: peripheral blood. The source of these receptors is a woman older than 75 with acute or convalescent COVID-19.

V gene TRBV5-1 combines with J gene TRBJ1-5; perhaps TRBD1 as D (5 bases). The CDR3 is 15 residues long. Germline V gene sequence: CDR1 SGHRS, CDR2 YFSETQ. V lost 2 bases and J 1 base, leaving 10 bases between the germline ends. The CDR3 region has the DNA TGCGCCAGCAGCTTAGCAGGGTCCAGCAATCAGCCCCAGCATTTT. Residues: CASSLAGSSNQPQHF.

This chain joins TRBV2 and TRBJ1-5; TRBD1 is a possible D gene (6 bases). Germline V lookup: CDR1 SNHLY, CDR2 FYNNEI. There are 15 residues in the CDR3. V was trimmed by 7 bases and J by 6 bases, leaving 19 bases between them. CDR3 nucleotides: TGTGCCAGCACTATTTGGGTGGAAGGGGGTCAGCCCCAGCATTTT. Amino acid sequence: CASTIWVEGGQPQHF.

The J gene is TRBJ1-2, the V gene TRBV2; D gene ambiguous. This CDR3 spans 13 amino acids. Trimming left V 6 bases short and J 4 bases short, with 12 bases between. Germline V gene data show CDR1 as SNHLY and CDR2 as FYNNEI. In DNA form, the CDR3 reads TGTGCCAGCAGGCAGGAAGGCAGCTATGGCTACACCTTC. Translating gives CASRQEGSYGYTF.

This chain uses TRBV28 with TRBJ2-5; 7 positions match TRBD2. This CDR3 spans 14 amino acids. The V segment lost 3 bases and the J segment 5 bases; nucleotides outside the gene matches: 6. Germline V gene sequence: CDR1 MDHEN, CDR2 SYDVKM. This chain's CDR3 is CASSLTWGGETQYF. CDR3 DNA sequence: TGTGCCAGCAGTTTGACCTGGGGGGGGGAGACCCAGTACTTC.

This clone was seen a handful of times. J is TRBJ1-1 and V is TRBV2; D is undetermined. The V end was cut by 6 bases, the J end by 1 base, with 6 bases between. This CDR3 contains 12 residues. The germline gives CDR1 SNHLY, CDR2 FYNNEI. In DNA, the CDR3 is TGTGCCAGCAGCCCCTGGAACACTGAAGCTTTCTTT. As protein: CASSPWNTEAFF.

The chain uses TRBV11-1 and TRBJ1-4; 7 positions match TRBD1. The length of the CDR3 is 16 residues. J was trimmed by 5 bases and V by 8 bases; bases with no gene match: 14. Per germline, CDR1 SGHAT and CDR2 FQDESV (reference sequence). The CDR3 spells CASSRGQAKGNEKLFF. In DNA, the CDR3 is TGTGCCAGCTCTCGCGGACAGGCCAAGGGAAATGAAAAACTGTTTTTT.

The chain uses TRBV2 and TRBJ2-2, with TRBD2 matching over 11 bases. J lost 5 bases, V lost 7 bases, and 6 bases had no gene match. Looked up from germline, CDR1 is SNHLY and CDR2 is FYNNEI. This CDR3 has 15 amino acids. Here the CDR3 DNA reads TGTGCCAGCAAGGGACTAGCGGCGAGGACCGGGGAGCTGTTTTTT. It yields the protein CASKGLAARTGELFF.

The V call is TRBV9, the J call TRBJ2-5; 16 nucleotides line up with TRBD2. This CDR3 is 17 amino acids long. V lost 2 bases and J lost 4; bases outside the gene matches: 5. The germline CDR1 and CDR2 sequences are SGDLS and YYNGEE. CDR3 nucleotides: TGTGCCAGCAGCGTCGGGACTAGCGGGGGGGAAAGAGAGACCCAGTACTTC. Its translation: CASSVGTSGGERETQYF. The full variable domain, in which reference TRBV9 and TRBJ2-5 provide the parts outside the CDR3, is DSGVTQTPKHLITATGQRVTLRCSPRSGDLSVYWYQQSLDQGLQFLIQYYNGEERAKGNILERFSAQQFPDLHSELNLSSLELGDSALYFCASSVGTSGGERETQYFGPGTRLLVL.

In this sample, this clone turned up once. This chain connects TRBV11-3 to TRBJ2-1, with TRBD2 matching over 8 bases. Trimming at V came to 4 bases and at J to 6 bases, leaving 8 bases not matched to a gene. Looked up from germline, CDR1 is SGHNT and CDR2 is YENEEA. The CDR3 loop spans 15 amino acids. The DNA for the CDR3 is TGTGCCAGCAGCTCTGGGACTAGTAGGGTCAATGAGCAGTTCTTC. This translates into CASSSGTSRVNEQFF.

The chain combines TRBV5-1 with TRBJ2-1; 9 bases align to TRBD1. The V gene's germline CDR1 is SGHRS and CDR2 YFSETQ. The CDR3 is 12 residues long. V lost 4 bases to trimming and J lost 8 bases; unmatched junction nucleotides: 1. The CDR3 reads CASSTGGYEQFF. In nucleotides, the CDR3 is TGCGCCAGCAGCACAGGGGGCTATGAGCAGTTCTTC.

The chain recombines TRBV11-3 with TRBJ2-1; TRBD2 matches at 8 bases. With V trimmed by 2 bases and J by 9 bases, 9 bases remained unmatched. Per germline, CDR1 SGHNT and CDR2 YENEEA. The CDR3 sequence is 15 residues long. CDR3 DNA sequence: TGTGCCAGCAGCTTATTCGCGGGGGGCATAAGTGAGCAGTTCTTC. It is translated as CASSLFAGGISEQFF.

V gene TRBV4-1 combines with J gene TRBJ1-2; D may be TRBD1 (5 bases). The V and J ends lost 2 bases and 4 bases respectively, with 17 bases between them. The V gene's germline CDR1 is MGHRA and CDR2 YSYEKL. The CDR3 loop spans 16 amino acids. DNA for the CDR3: TGCGCCAGCAGCCAATCCTCCCGACAGAGTTCCTATGGCTACACCTTC. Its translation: CASSQSSRQSSYGYTF.

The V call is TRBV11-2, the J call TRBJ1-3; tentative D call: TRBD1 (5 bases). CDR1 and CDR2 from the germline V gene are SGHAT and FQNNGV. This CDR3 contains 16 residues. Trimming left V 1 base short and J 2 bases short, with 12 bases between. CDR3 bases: TGTGCCAGCAGCTTAGGCCGGGGGGGGACTGGAAACACCATATATTTT. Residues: CASSLGRGGTGNTIYF.

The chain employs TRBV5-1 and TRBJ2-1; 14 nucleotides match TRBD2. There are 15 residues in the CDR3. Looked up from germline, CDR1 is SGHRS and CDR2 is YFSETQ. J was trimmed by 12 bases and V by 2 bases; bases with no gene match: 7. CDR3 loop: CASSLGTSGGTGQFF. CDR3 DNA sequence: TGCGCCAGCAGCTTAGGGACTAGCGGGGGAACAGGGCAGTTCTTC.

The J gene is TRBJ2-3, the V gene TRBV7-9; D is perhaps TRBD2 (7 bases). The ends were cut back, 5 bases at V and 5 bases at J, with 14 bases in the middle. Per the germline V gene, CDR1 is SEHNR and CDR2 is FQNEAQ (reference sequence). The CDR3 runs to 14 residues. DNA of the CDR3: TGTGCCAGCAGCCCCGGGGGGCTTGGAGATACGCAGTATTTT. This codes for CASSPGGLGDTQYF.

This chain's CDR3 is CAAKGQGNGELFF. For the CDR3, the DNA is TGTGCCGCCAAGGGACAGGGAAACGGGGAGCTGTTTTTT. The chain employs TRBV10-3 and TRBJ2-2; TRBD1 agrees at 9 bases. This CDR3 comprises 13 residues. Losses at the gene ends were 11 bases for V and 7 bases for J; bases not matched to a gene: 8. Germline CDR1 is ENHRY and CDR2 is SYGVKD.

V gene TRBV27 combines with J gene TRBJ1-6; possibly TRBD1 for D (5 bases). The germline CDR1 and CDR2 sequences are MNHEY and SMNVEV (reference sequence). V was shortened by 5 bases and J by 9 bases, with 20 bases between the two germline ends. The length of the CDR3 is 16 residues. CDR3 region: CASSTDGGGLSSPLHF. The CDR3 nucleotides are TGTGCCAGCAGTACCGACGGGGGGGGGTTGAGTTCACCCCTCCACTTT.